This section outlines one T cell receptor (beta chain) sequence together with its context. The antigen is unknown. This specimen comes from a study of OX40 agonist ivuxolimab in advanced cancers. Study information: Every 2 weeks, patients received ivuxolimab intravenously, dosed at 0.01 to 10 mg/kg. Study observations and caveats: CD4+ T cells averaged fewer expanded clones than CD8+ T cells. Some nonresponders additionally presented with little normalized T-cell clonal expansion.

Germline lookup yields CDR1 MNHEY and CDR2 SVGAGI. V was shortened by 9 bases and J by 10 bases, with 16 bases between the two germline ends. The CDR3 consists of 12 residues. Sequencing was performed with immunoSEQ multiplex PCR; in TCRdb, only in-frame clones are kept and a portion is missing. The sample lists about 100,000 clones, about 80% occurring once. The source was CD4+ or CD8+ T cells sorted from blood, collected in a trial of the OX40 agonist ivuxolimab. The J gene is TRBJ2-1, the V gene TRBV6-5, with D possibly being TRBD1 (7 bases). This clonotype was obtained from an adult with an advanced solid tumor such as melanoma, head and neck, liver or kidney cancer. The CDR3 sequence is CASAGQLREQFF. The CDR3 coding sequence is TGTGCCAGTGCGGGACAGCTAAGAGAGCAGTTCTTC.